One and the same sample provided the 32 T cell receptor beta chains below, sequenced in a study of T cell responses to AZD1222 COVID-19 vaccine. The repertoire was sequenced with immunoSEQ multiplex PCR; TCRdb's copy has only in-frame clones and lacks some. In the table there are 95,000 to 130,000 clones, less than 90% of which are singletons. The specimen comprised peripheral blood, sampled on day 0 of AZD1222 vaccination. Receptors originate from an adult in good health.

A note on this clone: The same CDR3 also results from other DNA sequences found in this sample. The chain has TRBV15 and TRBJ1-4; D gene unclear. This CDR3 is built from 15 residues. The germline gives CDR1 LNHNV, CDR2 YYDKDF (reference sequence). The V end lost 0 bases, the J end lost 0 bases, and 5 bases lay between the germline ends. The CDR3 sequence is CATSRDGATNEKLFF. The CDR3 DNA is TGTGCCACCAGCAGAGACGGGGCAACTAATGAAAAACTGTTTTTT.

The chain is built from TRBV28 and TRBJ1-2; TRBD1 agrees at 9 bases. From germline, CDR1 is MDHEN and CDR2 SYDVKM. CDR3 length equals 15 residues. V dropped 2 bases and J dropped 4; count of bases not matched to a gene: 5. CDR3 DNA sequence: TGTGCCAGCAGTTTAGAGGGACAGGGTCTCTATGGCTACACCTTC. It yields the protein CASSLEGQGLYGYTF.

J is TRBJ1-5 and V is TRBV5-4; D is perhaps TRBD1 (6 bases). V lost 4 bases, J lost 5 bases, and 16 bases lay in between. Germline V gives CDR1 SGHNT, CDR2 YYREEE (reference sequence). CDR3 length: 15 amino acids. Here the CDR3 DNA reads TGTGCCAGCAGCCATGGCAGGGGCCCCGATCAGCCCCAGCATTTT. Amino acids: CASSHGRGPDQPQHF.

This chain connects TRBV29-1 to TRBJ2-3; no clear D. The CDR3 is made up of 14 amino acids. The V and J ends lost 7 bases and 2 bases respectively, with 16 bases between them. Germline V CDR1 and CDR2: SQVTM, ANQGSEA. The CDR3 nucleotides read TGCAGCGCCATGAAAAATATGTACACAGATACGCAGTATTTT. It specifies CSAMKNMYTDTQYF.

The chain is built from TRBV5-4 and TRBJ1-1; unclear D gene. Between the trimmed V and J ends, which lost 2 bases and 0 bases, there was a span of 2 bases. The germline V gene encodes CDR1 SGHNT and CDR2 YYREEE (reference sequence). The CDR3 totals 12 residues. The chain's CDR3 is CASSFLNTEAFF. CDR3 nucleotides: TGTGCCAGCAGCTTCCTGAACACTGAAGCTTTCTTT.

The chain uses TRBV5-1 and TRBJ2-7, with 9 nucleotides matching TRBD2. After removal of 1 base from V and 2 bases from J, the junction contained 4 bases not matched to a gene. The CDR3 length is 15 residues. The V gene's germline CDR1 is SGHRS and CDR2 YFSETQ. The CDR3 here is CASSLTTSGPYEQYF. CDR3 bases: TGCGCCAGCAGCTTGACGACTAGCGGCCCCTACGAGCAGTACTTC.

The CDR3 here is CASSPGPASYEQYF. CDR3 DNA sequence: TGTGCCAGCAGTCCGGGGCCAGCTTCCTACGAGCAGTACTTC. The chain couples TRBV6-5 to TRBJ2-7; the D gene could be TRBD1 or TRBD2 (5 bases each). The germline V gene encodes CDR1 MNHEY and CDR2 SVGAGI. Deletions cut 5 bases from V and 1 base from J, with 12 bases between. The CDR3 contains 14 residues.

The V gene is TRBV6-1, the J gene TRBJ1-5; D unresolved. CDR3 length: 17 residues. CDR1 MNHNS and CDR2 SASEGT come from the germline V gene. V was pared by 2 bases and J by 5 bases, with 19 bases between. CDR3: CASSESARLRPHQPQHF. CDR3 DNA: TGTGCCAGCAGTGAATCGGCCAGGCTACGCCCCCATCAGCCCCAGCATTTT.

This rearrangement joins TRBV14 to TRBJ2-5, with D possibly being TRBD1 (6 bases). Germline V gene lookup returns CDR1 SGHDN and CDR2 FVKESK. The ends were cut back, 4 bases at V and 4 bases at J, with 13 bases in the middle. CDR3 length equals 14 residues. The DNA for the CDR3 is TGTGCCAGCAGCCCAACAGGGTTGGGAGAGACCCAGTACTTC. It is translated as CASSPTGLGETQYF. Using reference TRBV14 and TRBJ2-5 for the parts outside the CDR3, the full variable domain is EAGVTQFPSHSVIEKGQTVTLRCDPISGHDNLYWYRRVMGKEIKFLLHFVKESKQDESGMPNNRFLAERTGGTYSTLKVQPAELEDSGVYFCASSPTGLGETQYFGPGTRLLVL.

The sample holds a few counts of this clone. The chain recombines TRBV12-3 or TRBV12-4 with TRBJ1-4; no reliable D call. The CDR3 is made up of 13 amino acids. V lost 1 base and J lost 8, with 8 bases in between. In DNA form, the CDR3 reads TGTGCCAGCAGTTTAGAGCTCCGGGAAAAACTGTTTTTT. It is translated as CASSLELREKLFF.

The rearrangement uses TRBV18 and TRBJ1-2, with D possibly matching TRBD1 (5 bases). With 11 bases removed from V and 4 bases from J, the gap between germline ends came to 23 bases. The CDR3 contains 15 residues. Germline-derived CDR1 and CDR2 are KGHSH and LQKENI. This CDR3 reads CAGGTENNYGYGYTF. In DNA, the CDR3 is TGTGCCGGCGGGACGGAGAATAACTATGGCTATGGCTACACCTTC.

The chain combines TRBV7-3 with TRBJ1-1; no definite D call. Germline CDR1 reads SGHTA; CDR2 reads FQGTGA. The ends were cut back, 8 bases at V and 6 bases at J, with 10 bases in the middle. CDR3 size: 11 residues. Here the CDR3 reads CASGRSAEAFF. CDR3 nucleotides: TGTGCCAGCGGCCGAAGCGCTGAAGCTTTCTTT.

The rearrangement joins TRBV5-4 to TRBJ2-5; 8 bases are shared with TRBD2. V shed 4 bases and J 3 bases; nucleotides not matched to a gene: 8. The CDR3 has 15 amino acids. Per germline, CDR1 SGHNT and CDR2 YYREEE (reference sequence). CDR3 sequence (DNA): TGTGCCAGCAGCACCGCGGGAGGCCTAAAAGAGACCCAGTACTTC. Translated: CASSTAGGLKETQYF.

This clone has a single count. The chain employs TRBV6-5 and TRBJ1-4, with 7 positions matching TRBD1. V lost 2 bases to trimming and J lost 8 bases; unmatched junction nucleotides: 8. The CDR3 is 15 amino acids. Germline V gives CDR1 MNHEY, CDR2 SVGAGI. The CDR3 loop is CASSYQGGADEKLFF. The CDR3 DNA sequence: TGTGCCAGCAGTTACCAAGGGGGCGCCGACGAAAAACTGTTTTTT.

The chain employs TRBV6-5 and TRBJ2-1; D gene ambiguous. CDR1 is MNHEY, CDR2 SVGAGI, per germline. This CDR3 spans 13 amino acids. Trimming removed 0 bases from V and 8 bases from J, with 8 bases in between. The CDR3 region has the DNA TGTGCCAGCAGTTACTCGGTCCGACATGAGCAGTTCTTC. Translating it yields CASSYSVRHEQFF.

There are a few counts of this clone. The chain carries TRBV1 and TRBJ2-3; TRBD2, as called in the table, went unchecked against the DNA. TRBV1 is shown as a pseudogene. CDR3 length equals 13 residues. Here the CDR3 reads CTSSEGLLYTQYF. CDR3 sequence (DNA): TGCACCAGCAGCGAAGGACTCCTTTATACGCAGTATTTT.

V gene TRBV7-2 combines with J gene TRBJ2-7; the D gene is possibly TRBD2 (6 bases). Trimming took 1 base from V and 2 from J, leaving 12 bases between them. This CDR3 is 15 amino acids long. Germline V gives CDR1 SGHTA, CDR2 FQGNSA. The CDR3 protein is CASSLGGGGAYEQYF. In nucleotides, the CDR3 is TGTGCCAGCAGCTTAGGGGGTGGCGGGGCCTACGAGCAGTACTTC.

CDR3 sequence: CASGKTGGGGTDTQYF. The CDR3 nucleotides are TGTGCTAGTGGAAAGACAGGGGGCGGAGGCACAGATACGCAGTATTTT. The J gene is TRBJ2-3, the V gene TRBV12-5, with 10 bases that match TRBD1. Germline V CDR1 and CDR2: LGHNT, FRNRAP. The junction had 7 bases not matched to a gene; V was cut back by 6 bases and J by 1 base. CDR3 size: 16 residues.

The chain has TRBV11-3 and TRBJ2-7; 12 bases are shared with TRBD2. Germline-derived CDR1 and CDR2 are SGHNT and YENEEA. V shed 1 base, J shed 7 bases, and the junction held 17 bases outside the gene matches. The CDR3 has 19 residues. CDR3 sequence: CASSLVSILAGGRSGEQYF. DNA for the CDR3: TGTGCCAGCAGCTTAGTTAGCATTCTAGCGGGAGGGAGGTCGGGGGAGCAGTACTTC.

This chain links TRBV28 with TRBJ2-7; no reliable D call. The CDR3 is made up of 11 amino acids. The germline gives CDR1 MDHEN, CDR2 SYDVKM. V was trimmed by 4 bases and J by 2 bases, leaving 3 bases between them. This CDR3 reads CASSSTYEQYF. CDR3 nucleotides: TGTGCCAGCAGTTCCACCTACGAGCAGTACTTC.

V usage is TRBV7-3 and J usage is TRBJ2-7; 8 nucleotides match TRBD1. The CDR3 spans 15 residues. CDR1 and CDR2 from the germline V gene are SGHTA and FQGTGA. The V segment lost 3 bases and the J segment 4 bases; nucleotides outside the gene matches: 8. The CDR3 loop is CASSFLGQGGYEQYF. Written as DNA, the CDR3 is TGTGCCAGCAGCTTCCTCGGACAGGGCGGTTACGAGCAGTACTTC. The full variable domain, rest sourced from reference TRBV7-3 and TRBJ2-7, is GAGVSQTPSNKVTEKGKYVELRCDPISGHTALYWYRQSLGQGPEFLIYFQGTGAADDSGLPNDRFFAVRPEGSVSTLKIQRTERGDSAVYLCASSFLGQGGYEQYFGPGTRLTVT.

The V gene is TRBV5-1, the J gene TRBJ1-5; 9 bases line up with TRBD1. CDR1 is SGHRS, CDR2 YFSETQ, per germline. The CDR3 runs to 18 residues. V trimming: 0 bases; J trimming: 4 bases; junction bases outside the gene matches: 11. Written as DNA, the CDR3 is TGCGCCAGCAGCTTGGGGGGCGGCAATGGACAGGGGAATCAGCCCCAGCATTTT. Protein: CASSLGGGNGQGNQPQHF.

In DNA, the CDR3 is TGTGCCTGGAGTTTCGACACCTATGGCTACACCTTC. It is translated as CAWSFDTYGYTF. This chain connects TRBV30 to TRBJ1-2; D gene uncertain. CDR1 GTSNPN and CDR2 SVGIG come from the germline V gene (reference sequence). Deletions cut 2 bases from V and 4 bases from J, with 8 bases between. The CDR3 covers 12 residues.

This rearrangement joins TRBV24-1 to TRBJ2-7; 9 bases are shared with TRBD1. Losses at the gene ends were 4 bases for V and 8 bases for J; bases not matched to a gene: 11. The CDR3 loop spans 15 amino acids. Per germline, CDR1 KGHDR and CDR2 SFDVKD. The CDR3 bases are TGTGCCACCAGTGACCCCGGACAGGGGCGCAATAAGCAGTACTTC. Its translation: CATSDPGQGRNKQYF.

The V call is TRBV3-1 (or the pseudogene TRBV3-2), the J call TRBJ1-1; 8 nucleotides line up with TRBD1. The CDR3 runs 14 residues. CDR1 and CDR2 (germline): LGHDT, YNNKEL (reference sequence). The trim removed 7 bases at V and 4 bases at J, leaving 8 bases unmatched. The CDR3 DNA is TGTGCCAGCACCTTTTTAACAGGGGGCACTGAAGCTTTCTTT. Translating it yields CASTFLTGGTEAFF.

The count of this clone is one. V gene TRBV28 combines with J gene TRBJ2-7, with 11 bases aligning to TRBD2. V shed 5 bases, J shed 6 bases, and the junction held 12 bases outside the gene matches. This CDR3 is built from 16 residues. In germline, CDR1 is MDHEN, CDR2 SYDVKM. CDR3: CASSTGLAGYMAEQYF. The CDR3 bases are TGTGCCAGCAGTACCGGACTAGCGGGCTATATGGCCGAGCAGTACTTC.

The CDR3 here is CASSELGLSSYNSPLHF. Here the CDR3 DNA reads TGTGCCAGCAGTGAACTTGGGCTTAGCTCCTATAATTCACCCCTCCACTTT. This rearrangement joins TRBV2 to TRBJ1-6, with D uncertain. CDR3 length: 17 amino acids. Trimming removed 2 bases from V and 0 bases from J, with 11 bases in between. The germline CDR1 and CDR2 sequences are SNHLY and FYNNEI.

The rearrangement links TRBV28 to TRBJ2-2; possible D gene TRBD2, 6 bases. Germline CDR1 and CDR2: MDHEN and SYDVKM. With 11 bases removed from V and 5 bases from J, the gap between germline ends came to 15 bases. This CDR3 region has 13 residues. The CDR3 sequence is CALGLHETGELFF. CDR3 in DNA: TGTGCCTTGGGACTTCACGAAACCGGGGAGCTGTTTTTT. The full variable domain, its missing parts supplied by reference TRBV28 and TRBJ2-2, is DVKVTQSSRYLVKRTGEKVFLECVQDMDHENMFWYRQDPGLGLRLIYFSYDVKMKEKGDIPEGYSVSREKKERFSLILESASTNQTSMYLCALGLHETGELFFGEGSRLTVL.

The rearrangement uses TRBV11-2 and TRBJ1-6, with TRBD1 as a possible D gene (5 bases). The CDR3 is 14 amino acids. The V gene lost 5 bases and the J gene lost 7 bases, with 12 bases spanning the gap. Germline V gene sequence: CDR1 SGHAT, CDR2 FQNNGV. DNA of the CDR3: TGTGCCAGCAGCGCGGGGGATATGAATTCACCCCTCCACTTT. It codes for CASSAGDMNSPLHF. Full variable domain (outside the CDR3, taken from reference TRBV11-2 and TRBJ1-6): EAGVAQSPRYKIIEKRQSVAFWCNPISGHATLYWYQQILGQGPKLLIQFQNNGVVDDSQLPKDRFSAERLKGVDSTLKIQPAKLEDSAVYLCASSAGDMNSPLHFGNGTRLTVT.

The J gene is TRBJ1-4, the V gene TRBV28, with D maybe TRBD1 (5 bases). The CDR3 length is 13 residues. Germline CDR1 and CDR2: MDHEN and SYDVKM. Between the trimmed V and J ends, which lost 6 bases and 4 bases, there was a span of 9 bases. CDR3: CASRTGLNEKLFF. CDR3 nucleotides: TGTGCCAGCAGAACGGGGCTTAATGAAAAACTGTTTTTT. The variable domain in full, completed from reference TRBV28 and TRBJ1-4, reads DVKVTQSSRYLVKRTGEKVFLECVQDMDHENMFWYRQDPGLGLRLIYFSYDVKMKEKGDIPEGYSVSREKKERFSLILESASTNQTSMYLCASRTGLNEKLFFGSGTQLSVL.

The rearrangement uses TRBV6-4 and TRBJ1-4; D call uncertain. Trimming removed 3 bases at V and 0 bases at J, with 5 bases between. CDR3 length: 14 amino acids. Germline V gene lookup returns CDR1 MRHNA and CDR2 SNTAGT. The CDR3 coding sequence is TGTGCCAGCAGTGAGGATGCAACTAATGAAAAACTGTTTTTT. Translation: CASSEDATNEKLFF.

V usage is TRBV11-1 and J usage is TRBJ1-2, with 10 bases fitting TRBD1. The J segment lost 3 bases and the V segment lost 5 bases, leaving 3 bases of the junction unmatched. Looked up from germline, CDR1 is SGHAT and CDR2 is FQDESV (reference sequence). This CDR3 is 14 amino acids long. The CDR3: CASSPGTGDYGYTF. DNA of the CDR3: TGTGCCAGCAGCCCCGGGACAGGGGACTATGGCTACACCTTC.